One TCR beta chain is described in this entry. Germline V gene lookup returns CDR1 SGHNT and CDR2 YYREEE (reference sequence). The V and J ends lost 4 bases and 4 bases, in that order; junction bases with no gene match: 11. There are 18 residues in the CDR3. Method: immunoSEQ multiplex PCR; TCRdb's copy keeps in-frame clones and lacks some. The data show some 120,000 clones, 94% seen once. This specimen comes from a study of siplizumab effects on memory and regulatory T cells. Sample: non-Treg CD4+ T cells sorted from blood. The chain recombines TRBV5-4 with TRBJ2-5, with TRBD2 matching 15 bases. The origin of this receptor is a human donor in good health. The CDR3 bases are TGTGCCAGCAGCCCGGGACTAGCGGGGGGTGGGGGGACAGAGACCCAGTACTTC. It specifies CASSPGLAGGGGTETQYF.